In its sample, the clone carrying this TCR beta chain was seen a few times. The target antigen is unknown. The data derive from a study of T-cell memory formation after mild COVID-19. Study results and limitations: Memory sampled before infection contained some responding clones, suggesting cross-reactive memory joined. While clones contracting from day 15 to 85 were balanced between CD4 and CD8, later expanders leaned CD4+. CD4+ contracting clones were found mainly in CM and EM, and CD8+ ones in EMRA.

Germline V gives CDR1 MGHRA, CDR2 YSYEKL. With 0 bases clipped from V and 8 bases from J, the junction kept 12 bases outside the gene matches. The CDR3 is 17 residues long. From the 5' RACE reads, TCRdb called clonotypes with MiXCR, one entry per CDR3 protein. The data show approximately 150,000 distinct CDR3 sequences, with about 14% seen just once and roughly 15% held by the top ten. The chain recombines TRBV4-1 with TRBJ1-2, with TRBD1 matching over 10 bases. The sequenced sample consisted of PBMCs or a T cell subset sorted from them (not recorded which). This TCR derives from an adult woman who had mild COVID-19 (a few samples of this study predate the infection). Cell type and time point are not known. The CDR3 DNA follows: TGCGCCAGCAGCCAAGATGAATTGACAGGGGGCGTGAGAGGCTACACCTTC. Translated, it gives CASSQDELTGGVRGYTF.